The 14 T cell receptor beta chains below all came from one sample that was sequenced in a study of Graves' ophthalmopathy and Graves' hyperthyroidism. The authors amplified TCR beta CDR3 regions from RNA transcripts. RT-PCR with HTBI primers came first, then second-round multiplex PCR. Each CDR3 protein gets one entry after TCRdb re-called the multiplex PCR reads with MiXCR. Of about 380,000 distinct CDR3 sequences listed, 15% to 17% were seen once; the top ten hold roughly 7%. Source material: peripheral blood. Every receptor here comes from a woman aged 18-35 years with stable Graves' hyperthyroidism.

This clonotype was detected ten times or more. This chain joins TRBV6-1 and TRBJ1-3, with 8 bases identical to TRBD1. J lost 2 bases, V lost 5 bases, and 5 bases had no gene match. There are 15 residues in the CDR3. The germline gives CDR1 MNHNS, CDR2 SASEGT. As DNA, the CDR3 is TGTGCCAGCAGTCTGACAGGGGACGCTGGAAACACCATATATTTT. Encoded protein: CASSLTGDAGNTIYF.

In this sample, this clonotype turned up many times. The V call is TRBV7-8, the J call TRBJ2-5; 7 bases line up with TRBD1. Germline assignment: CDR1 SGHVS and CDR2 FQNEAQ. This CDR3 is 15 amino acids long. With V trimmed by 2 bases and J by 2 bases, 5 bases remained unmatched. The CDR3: CASSLQSGGQETQYF. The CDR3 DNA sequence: TGTGCCAGCAGCTTACAGTCAGGGGGACAAGAGACCCAGTACTTC.

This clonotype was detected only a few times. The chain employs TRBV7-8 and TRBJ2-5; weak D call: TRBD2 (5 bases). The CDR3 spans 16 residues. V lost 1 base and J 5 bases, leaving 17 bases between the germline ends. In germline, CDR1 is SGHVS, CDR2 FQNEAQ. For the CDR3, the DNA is TGTGCCAGCAGCTTAGTAGGGCGGCGGGTGGGGGAGACCCAGTACTTC. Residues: CASSLVGRRVGETQYF.

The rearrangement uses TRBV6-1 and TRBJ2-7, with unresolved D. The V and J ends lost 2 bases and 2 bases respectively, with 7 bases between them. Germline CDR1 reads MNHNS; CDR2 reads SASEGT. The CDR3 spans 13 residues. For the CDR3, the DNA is TGTGCCAGCAGTGAATTTAGGCCCTACGAGCAGTACTTC. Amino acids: CASSEFRPYEQYF.

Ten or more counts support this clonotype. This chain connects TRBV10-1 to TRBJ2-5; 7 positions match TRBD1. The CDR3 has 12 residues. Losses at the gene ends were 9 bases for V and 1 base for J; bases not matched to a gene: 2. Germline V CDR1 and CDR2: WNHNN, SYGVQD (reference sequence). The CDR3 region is CASGDSQETQYF. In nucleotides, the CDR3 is TGCGCCAGTGGGGACAGCCAAGAGACCCAGTACTTC.

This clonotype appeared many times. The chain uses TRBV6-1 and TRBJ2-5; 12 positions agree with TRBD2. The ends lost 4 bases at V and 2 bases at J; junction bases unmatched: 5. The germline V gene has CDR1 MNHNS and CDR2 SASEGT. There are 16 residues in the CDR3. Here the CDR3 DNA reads TGTGCCAGCAGTGTAACAACTAGCGGGGGGCAAGAGACCCAGTACTTC. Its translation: CASSVTTSGGQETQYF.

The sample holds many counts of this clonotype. The CDR3 spells CASSPTGGGNVLTF. The CDR3, as DNA: TGTGCCAGCAGCCCGACAGGAGGTGGCAACGTCCTGACTTTC. The V and J genes are TRBV7-3 and TRBJ2-6, with D perhaps matching TRBD1 (6 bases). Germline V gives CDR1 SGHTA, CDR2 FQGTGA. This CDR3 region has 14 residues. Trimming cost V 5 bases and J 9 bases, with 14 bases left between them.

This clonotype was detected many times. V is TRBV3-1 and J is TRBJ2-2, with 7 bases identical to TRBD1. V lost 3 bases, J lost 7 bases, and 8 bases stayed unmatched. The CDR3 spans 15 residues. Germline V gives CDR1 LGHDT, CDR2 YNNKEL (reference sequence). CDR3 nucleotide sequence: TGTGCCAGCAGCCATCGACAGGGTATTATCGGGGAGCTGTTTTTT. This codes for CASSHRQGIIGELFF.

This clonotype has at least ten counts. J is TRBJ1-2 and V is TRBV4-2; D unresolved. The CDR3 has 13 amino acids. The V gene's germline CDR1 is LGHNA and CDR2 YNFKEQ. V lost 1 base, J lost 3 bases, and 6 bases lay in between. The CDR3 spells CASSQVMDYGYTF. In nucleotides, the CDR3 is TGTGCCAGCAGCCAAGTGATGGACTATGGCTACACCTTC.

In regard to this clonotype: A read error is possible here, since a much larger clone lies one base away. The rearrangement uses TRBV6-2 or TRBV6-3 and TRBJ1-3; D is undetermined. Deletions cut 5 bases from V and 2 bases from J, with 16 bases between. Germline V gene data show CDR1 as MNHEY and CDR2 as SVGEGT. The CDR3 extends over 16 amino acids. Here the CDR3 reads CASSHPVRPAGNTIYF. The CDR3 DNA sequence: TGTGCCAGCAGTCACCCAGTGCGCCCGGCTGGAAACACCATATATTTT.

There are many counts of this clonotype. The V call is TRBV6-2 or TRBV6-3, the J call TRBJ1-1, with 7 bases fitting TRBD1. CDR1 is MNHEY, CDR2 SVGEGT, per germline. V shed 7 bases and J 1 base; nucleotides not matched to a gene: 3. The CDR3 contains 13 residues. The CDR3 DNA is TGTGCCAGCACGGGACAGAAGAACACTGAAGCTTTCTTT. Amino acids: CASTGQKNTEAFF.

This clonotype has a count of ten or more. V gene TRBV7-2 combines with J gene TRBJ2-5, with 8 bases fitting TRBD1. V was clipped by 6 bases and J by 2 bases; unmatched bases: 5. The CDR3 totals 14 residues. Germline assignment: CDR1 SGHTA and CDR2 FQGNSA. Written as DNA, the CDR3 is TGTGCCAGCAGACAAGGGACAGGTCAAGAGACCCAGTACTTC. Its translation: CASRQGTGQETQYF.

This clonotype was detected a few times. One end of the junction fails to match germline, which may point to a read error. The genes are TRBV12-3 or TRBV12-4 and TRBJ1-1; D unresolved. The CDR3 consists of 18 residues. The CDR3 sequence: CASSKAPGGIGPKEGACF. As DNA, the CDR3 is TGTGCTAGCAGCAAAGCCCCCGGTGGGATAGGTCCTAAAGAGGGAGCTTGCTTT.

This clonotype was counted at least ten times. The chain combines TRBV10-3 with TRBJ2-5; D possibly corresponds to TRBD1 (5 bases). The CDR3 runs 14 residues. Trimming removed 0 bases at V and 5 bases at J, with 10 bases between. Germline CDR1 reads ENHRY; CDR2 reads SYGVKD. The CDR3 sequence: CAISESVGVETQYF. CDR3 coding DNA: TGTGCCATCAGTGAGTCGGTAGGGGTGGAGACCCAGTACTTC.